The 21 T cell receptor beta chains listed next were all sequenced from one sample in a study of blood T cell repertoires in COVID-19. The data were produced by immunoSEQ multiplex PCR, yet TCRdb's version contains in-frame clones alone and is incomplete. The sample shows some 200,000 clones, more than 80% of them seen only once. Sequencing input: PBMCs or T cells enriched from blood (not recorded which). The origin of the receptors is a woman under 30 in a cohort exposed to, infected with or recovered from COVID-19 (not recorded which).

Notes on this clone: Other DNA sequences within the sample encode an identical CDR3. As DNA, the CDR3 is TGTGCCAGCAGCTTAGCGGGGGGGTCCTACGAGCAGTACTTC. This gives the protein CASSLAGGSYEQYF. The chain links TRBV11-2 to TRBJ2-7; 8 bases map to TRBD2. Germline assignment: CDR1 SGHAT and CDR2 FQNNGV. There are 14 residues in the CDR3. V lost 1 base to trimming and J lost 1 base; unmatched junction nucleotides: 0.

This chain links TRBV5-1 with TRBJ2-1, with D uncertain. The CDR3 consists of 13 residues. V lost 6 bases to trimming and J lost 0 bases, with 7 bases between them. Looked up from germline, CDR1 is SGHRS and CDR2 is YFSETQ. In DNA, the CDR3 is TGCGCCAGCAAACAGAACTCCTACAATGAGCAGTTCTTC. Translated, it gives CASKQNSYNEQFF.

The V and J genes are TRBV9 and TRBJ1-2; maybe TRBD1 (5 bases). The CDR3 covers 12 residues. CDR1 is SGDLS, CDR2 YYNGEE, per germline. Deletions cut 4 bases from V and 4 bases from J, with 8 bases between. The CDR3: CASSTGPYGYTF. The CDR3 nucleotides are TGTGCCAGCAGCACAGGACCCTATGGCTACACCTTC. The full variable domain, its missing parts supplied by reference TRBV9 and TRBJ1-2, is DSGVTQTPKHLITATGQRVTLRCSPRSGDLSVYWYQQSLDQGLQFLIQYYNGEERAKGNILERFSAQQFPDLHSELNLSSLELGDSALYFCASSTGPYGYTFGSGTRLTVV.

The chain carries TRBV7-2 and TRBJ1-1; 8 bases are a match to TRBD1. This CDR3 has 13 amino acids. The J segment lost 11 bases and the V segment lost 5 bases, leaving 10 bases of the junction unmatched. The V gene's germline CDR1 is SGHTA and CDR2 FQGNSA. The CDR3 region has the DNA TGTGCCAGCAGCGGGGGGCGGACAGGGCAGGCTTTCTTT. Encoded protein: CASSGGRTGQAFF.

This clone appeared once. V is TRBV6-5 and J is TRBJ1-1; D is perhaps TRBD1 (6 bases). Germline V lookup: CDR1 MNHEY, CDR2 SVGAGI. The CDR3 loop spans 15 amino acids. The V end was cut by 2 bases, the J end by 0 bases, with 10 bases between. Here the CDR3 reads CASSYGGHMNTEAFF. The DNA of the CDR3 is TGTGCCAGCAGTTACGGGGGCCATATGAACACTGAAGCTTTCTTT.

The chain is built from TRBV20-1 and TRBJ1-2; D is perhaps TRBD1 (6 bases). Trimming took off 5 bases at V and 14 bases at J, with 15 bases between the two ends. The CDR3 has 10 amino acids. Germline V gene data show CDR1 as DFQATT and CDR2 as SNEGSKA (reference sequence). The CDR3 spells CSAYDRRGTF. The CDR3 DNA reads TGCAGTGCTTACGACAGGCGCGGTACCTTC.

The chain is built from TRBV7-9 and TRBJ2-7, with 10 bases matching TRBD1. Germline loops: CDR1 SEHNR, CDR2 FQNEAQ (reference sequence). With V trimmed by 5 bases and J by 5 bases, 6 bases remained unmatched. CDR3 length: 14 amino acids. CDR3: CASSHRTGGDEQYF. CDR3 nucleotides: TGTGCCAGCAGCCACAGGACAGGGGGGGACGAGCAGTACTTC.

As DNA, the CDR3 is TGTGCCACCAGTGCCGCCGGGACAGGGATGAGCAATCAGCCCCAGCATTTT. Translated, it gives CATSAAGTGMSNQPQHF. The gene calls are TRBV24-1 and TRBJ1-5; the match to TRBD1 covers 9 bases. V lost 5 bases and J lost 1; bases outside the gene matches: 8. The CDR3 runs to 17 residues. Germline V gives CDR1 KGHDR, CDR2 SFDVKD.

This clone occurred once. V gene TRBV9 combines with J gene TRBJ2-1; tentative D call: TRBD1 (7 bases). The CDR3 sequence is 19 residues long. Per germline, CDR1 SGDLS and CDR2 YYNGEE. Trimming pared 3 bases from V and 5 bases from J, leaving 27 bases between. The CDR3 nucleotides are TGTGCCAGCAGCGCCGAGGAGGGGGCGACCCCCTGGGGACACAATGAGCAGTTCTTC. It encodes CASSAEEGATPWGHNEQFF. The entire variable domain, with the rest obtained from reference TRBV9 and TRBJ2-1, is as follows: DSGVTQTPKHLITATGQRVTLRCSPRSGDLSVYWYQQSLDQGLQFLIQYYNGEERAKGNILERFSAQQFPDLHSELNLSSLELGDSALYFCASSAEEGATPWGHNEQFFGPGTRLTVL.

CDR3 in DNA: TGCGCCAGCAGCTTGGGGCCTCGTTCTAGCACAGATACGCAGTATTTT. Translating gives CASSLGPRSSTDTQYF. This chain joins TRBV5-1 and TRBJ2-3; D is undetermined. Per germline, CDR1 SGHRS and CDR2 YFSETQ. Trimming took off 0 bases at V and 0 bases at J, with 11 bases between the two ends. There are 16 residues in the CDR3.

The V and J genes are TRBV5-6 and TRBJ2-5; maybe TRBD1 (6 bases). Germline V lookup: CDR1 SGHDT, CDR2 YYEEEE. The CDR3 length is 14 residues. Trimming removed 5 bases from V and 3 bases from J, with 14 bases in between. CDR3 bases: TGTGCCAGCAGTAACCGGGCAGGGGAAGAGACCCAGTACTTC. Residues: CASSNRAGEETQYF.

The rearrangement joins TRBV5-1 to TRBJ2-2, with TRBD2 identical over 8 bases. Germline V gene sequence: CDR1 SGHRS, CDR2 YFSETQ. The CDR3 has 13 residues. V lost 4 bases, J lost 8 bases, and 4 bases stayed unmatched. CDR3 in DNA: TGCGCCAGCAGCATGGGGACTAGAGGGGAGCTGTTTTTT. It translates to CASSMGTRGELFF.

The chain employs TRBV28 and TRBJ2-7, with 9 nucleotides matching TRBD1. V shed 4 bases and J 8 bases; nucleotides not matched to a gene: 12. In germline, CDR1 is MDHEN, CDR2 SYDVKM. The CDR3 sequence is 15 residues long. As DNA, the CDR3 is TGTGCCAGCAGTTCCGGGACAGGGAGGGTGGGGAAGCAGTACTTC. Protein product: CASSSGTGRVGKQYF.

The rearrangement joins TRBV7-8 to TRBJ1-4, with 8 bases that match TRBD1. Losses at the gene ends were 6 bases for V and 6 bases for J; bases not matched to a gene: 12. The CDR3 is 16 amino acids. Germline CDR1 is SGHVS and CDR2 is FQNEAQ. The CDR3 coding sequence is TGTGCCAGCAGGCTAAGGCCCGGGACAGGCCATGAAAAACTGTTTTTT. It encodes CASRLRPGTGHEKLFF.

This chain joins TRBV28 and TRBJ1-6, with 9 bases matching TRBD1. CDR3 length: 15 amino acids. Trimming took 6 bases from V and 14 from J; bases not matched to a gene: 14. Looked up from germline, CDR1 is MDHEN and CDR2 is SYDVKM. The CDR3 region has the DNA TGTGCCAGCAGAACAACCGGGACAGGGAGTAAGACCCTCCACTTT. Protein product: CASRTTGTGSKTLHF.

The rearrangement uses TRBV12-3 or TRBV12-4 and TRBJ1-2, with D maybe TRBD1 (6 bases). V lost 6 bases and J lost 7, with 12 bases in between. The CDR3 runs 12 residues. CDR3 nucleotide sequence: TGTGCCAGCAGCCCTGGACAGTTTGGCTACACCTTC. This gives the protein CASSPGQFGYTF.

This chain joins TRBV27 and TRBJ1-2; TRBD1 aligns across 7 bases. Germline V CDR1 and CDR2: MNHEY, SMNVEV (reference sequence). V gave up 3 bases and J gave up 4 bases; unmatched junction bases: 2. The CDR3 runs 13 residues. CDR3 DNA sequence: TGTGCCAGCAGTTTCCCAGGGGGCTATGGCTACACCTTC. It yields the protein CASSFPGGYGYTF.

V gene TRBV7-3 combines with J gene TRBJ1-2; 9 nucleotides line up with TRBD1. V lost 5 bases, J lost 5 bases, and 12 bases stayed unmatched. Germline V gives CDR1 SGHTA, CDR2 FQGTGA. CDR3 length: 16 residues. This chain's CDR3 is CASSPDSGQGPYGYTF. Written as DNA, the CDR3 is TGTGCCAGCAGCCCCGATTCCGGACAGGGGCCGTATGGCTACACCTTC. Combining the CDR3 with reference TRBV7-3 and TRBJ1-2 gives the whole variable domain GAGVSQTPSNKVTEKGKYVELRCDPISGHTALYWYRQSLGQGPEFLIYFQGTGAADDSGLPNDRFFAVRPEGSVSTLKIQRTERGDSAVYLCASSPDSGQGPYGYTFGSGTRLTVV.

This sequence joins TRBV27 and TRBJ2-3, with D perhaps matching TRBD2 (6 bases). V lost 5 bases and J 4 bases, leaving 19 bases between the germline ends. CDR3 length: 16 amino acids. CDR1 is MNHEY, CDR2 SMNVEV, per germline (reference sequence). The CDR3 DNA is TGTGCCAGCAGTCCCGGGACCCTGCGGGGAGCAGATACGCAGTATTTT. Translation gives CASSPGTLRGADTQYF.

In DNA, the CDR3 is TGTGCCAGCAGCAAACAATGGAGCGGGGGGGCCGAGGTGGATACGCAGTATTTT. This sequence encodes CASSKQWSGGAEVDTQYF. This chain links TRBV21-1 with TRBJ2-3; the tabulated D call, TRBD2, remains unverified against the DNA. TRBV21-1 is listed as a pseudogene. The CDR3 has 18 amino acids.

V usage is TRBV27 and J usage is TRBJ1-5, with D perhaps TRBD1 (5 bases). This CDR3 has 14 amino acids. V lost 2 bases and J lost 7, with 12 bases in between. From germline, CDR1 is MNHEY and CDR2 SMNVEV (reference sequence). The CDR3 loop reads CASSLNGRAQPQHF. The DNA for the CDR3 is TGTGCCAGCAGTTTAAATGGCAGGGCCCAGCCCCAGCATTTT.